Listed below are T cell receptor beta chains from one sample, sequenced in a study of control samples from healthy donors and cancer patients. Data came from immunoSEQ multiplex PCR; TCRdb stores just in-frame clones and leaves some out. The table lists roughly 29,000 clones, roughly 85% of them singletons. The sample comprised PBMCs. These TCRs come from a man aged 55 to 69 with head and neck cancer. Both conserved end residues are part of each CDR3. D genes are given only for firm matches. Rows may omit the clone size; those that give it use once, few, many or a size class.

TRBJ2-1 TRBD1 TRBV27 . CASSTDRGLYNEQFF TGTGCCAGCAGCACCGACAGGGGGCTGTACAATGAGCAGTTCTTC
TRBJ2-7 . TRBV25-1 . CASSESGFGEQYF TGTGCCAGCAGTGAGTCGGGGTTCGGCGAGCAGTACTTC
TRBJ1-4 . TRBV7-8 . CASSFTDSTNEKLFF TGTGCCAGCAGCTTTACGGACAGTACTAATGAAAAACTGTTTTTT
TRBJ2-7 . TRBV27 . CASRPTGVSYEQYF TGTGCCAGCAGACCCACCGGAGTCTCCTACGAGCAGTACTTC
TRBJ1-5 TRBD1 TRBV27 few CASSTGAQPQHF TGTGCCAGCAGTACAGGGGCTCAGCCCCAGCATTTT
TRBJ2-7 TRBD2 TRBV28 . CASSLASSGRASYEQYF TGTGCCAGCAGTTTAGCCTCTAGCGGGAGGGCCTCCTACGAGCAGTACTTC
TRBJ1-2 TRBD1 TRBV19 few CASSTATGVRDGYTF TGTGCCAGTAGTACCGCGACAGGGGTCCGAGATGGCTACACCTTC
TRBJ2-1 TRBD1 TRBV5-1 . CASSPGTGLYEQFF TGCGCCAGCAGCCCCGGGACAGGGCTATATGAGCAGTTCTTC
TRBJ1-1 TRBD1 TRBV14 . CASSQARGPGAFF TGTGCCAGCAGCCAAGCAAGGGGGCCAGGAGCTTTCTTT
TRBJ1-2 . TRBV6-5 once CASLDATRYGYTF TGTGCCAGCTTGGACGCGACGCGATATGGCTACACCTTC
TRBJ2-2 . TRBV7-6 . CASSLAAVNTGELFF TGTGCCAGCAGCTTAGCGGCTGTGAACACCGGGGAGCTGTTTTTT
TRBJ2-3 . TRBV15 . CATSTRAGSGTDTQYF TGTGCCACCAGTACCCGCGCGGGTTCTGGCACAGATACGCAGTATTTT
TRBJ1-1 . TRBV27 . CASSFQGSTEAFF TGTGCCAGCAGTTTCCAGGGGAGCACTGAAGCTTTCTTT
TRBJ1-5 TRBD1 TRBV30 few CAWSATGFQPQHF TGTGCCTGGAGCGCGACAGGGTTTCAGCCCCAGCATTTT
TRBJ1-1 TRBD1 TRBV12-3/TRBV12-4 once CASSLTGVTEAFF TGTGCCAGCAGTTTAACAGGGGTCACTGAAGCTTTCTTT
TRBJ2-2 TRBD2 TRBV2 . CASRPSGSIAGELFF TGTGCCAGCCGTCCTAGCGGGAGTATCGCCGGGGAGCTGTTTTTT
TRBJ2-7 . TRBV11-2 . CASCPAGHYEQYF TGTGCCAGCTGTCCGGCAGGACACTACGAGCAGTACTTC
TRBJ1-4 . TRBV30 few CAWSVLGTSYEKLFF TGTGCCTGGAGTGTACTTGGGACGTCCTATGAAAAACTGTTTTTT
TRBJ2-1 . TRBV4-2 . CASSLARLAPNNEQFF TGTGCCAGCAGCCTCGCGAGGTTAGCACCCAACAATGAGCAGTTCTTC
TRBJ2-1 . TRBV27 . CASSLDDYNEQFF TGTGCCAGCAGCCTCGACGACTACAATGAGCAGTTCTTC
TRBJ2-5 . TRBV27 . CASSLGVQETQYF TGTGCCAGCAGTTTAGGGGTCCAAGAGACCCAGTACTTC
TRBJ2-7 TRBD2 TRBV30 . CAWDSSGTYEQYF TGTGCCTGGGATTCTAGCGGAACCTACGAGCAGTACTTC
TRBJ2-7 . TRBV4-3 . CASSQDMSRGGEQYF TGCGCCAGCAGCCAAGATATGTCCAGGGGAGGTGAGCAGTACTTC
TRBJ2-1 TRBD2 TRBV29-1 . CSVPLLAGVFSVAEQFF TGCAGCGTCCCTCTACTAGCGGGAGTGTTTAGTGTAGCTGAGCAGTTCTTC
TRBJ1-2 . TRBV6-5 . CASSGGRGYGYTF TGTGCCAGCTCCGGGGGCCGGGGCTATGGCTACACCTTC
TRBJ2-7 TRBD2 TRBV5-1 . CASSRRTSGSGSNEQYF TGCGCCAGCAGCCGGCGAACTAGCGGGAGTGGAAGTAACGAGCAGTACTTC
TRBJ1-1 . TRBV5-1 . CASSLGHLNTEAFF TGCGCCAGCAGCTTGGGGCACTTGAACACTGAAGCTTTCTTT
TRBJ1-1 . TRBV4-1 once CASSQVPPWGTEAFF TGCGCCAGCAGCCAAGTTCCACCGTGGGGGACTGAAGCTTTCTTT
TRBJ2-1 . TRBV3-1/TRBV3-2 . CASSQEGQGGSNEQFF TGTGCCAGTAGCCAAGAAGGACAGGGAGGGAGCAATGAGCAGTTCTTC
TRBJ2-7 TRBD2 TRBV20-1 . CSASPAGGPHEQYF TGCAGTGCTAGTCCAGCGGGGGGGCCTCACGAGCAGTACTTC
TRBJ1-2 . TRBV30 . CAWSVGGYYGYTF TGTGCCTGGAGTGTTGGGGGATACTATGGCTACACCTTC
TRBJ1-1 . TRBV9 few CASSVATRNTEAFF TGTGCCAGCAGCGTAGCCACACGTAACACTGAAGCTTTCTTT
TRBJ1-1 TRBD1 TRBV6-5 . CASSWDRRNTEAFF TGTGCCAGCAGTTGGGACAGGAGAAACACTGAAGCTTTCTTT
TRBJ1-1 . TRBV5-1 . CASSSGAGGTEAFF TGCGCCAGCAGCTCAGGGGCCGGGGGCACTGAAGCTTTCTTT
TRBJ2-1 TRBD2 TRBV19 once CASSPGGRSINEQFF TGTGCCAGTAGCCCTGGCGGGAGAAGTATCAATGAGCAGTTCTTC
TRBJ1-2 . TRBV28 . CASSSHPGPRYTF TGTGCCAGCAGTTCCCATCCGGGACCCCGCTACACCTTC
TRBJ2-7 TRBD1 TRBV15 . CATSRDYQDRGKYEQYF TGTGCCACCAGCAGGGATTACCAGGACAGGGGGAAGTACGAGCAGTACTTC
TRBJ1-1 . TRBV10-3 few CAINGQENTEAFF TGTGCCATCAACGGACAAGAGAACACTGAAGCTTTCTTT
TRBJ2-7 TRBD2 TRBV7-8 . CASSGRTSGFYEQYF TGTGCCAGCAGCGGTCGGACTAGCGGGTTTTACGAGCAGTACTTC
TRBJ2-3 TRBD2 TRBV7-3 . CASSAAGTSGSQNTQYF TGTGCCAGCAGCGCTGCCGGGACTAGCGGGAGTCAAAATACGCAGTATTTT
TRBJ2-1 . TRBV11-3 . CASSLGGGRSHNEQFF TGTGCCAGCAGCTTGGGGGGCGGGAGATCCCACAATGAGCAGTTCTTC
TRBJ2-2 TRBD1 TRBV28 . CASSRDPTGANTGELFF TGTGCCAGCAGCCGGGACCCGACAGGGGCGAACACCGGGGAGCTGTTTTTT
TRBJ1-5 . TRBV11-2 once CASSFGDGLNQPQHF TGTGCCAGCAGCTTCGGGGATGGGCTAAATCAGCCCCAGCATTTT
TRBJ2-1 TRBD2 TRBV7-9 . CASSFYRREYNEQFF TGTGCCAGCAGTTTCTACCGGCGGGAGTACAATGAGCAGTTCTTC
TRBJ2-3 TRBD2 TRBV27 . CASSFVRELTDTQYF TGTGCCAGCAGTTTTGTGCGGGAGCTCACAGATACGCAGTATTTT
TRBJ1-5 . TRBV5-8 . CASSLVQNSNQPQHF TGTGCCAGCAGCTTGGTTCAAAATAGCAATCAGCCCCAGCATTTT
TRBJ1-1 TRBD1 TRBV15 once CATSESGTGITEAFF TGTGCCACCAGCGAGTCCGGGACAGGGATCACTGAAGCTTTCTTT
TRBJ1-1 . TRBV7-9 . CASSPIALVQATEAFF TGTGCCAGCAGCCCGATTGCATTGGTACAGGCCACTGAAGCTTTCTTT
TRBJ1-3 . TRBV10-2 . CASSESRNTIYF TGCGCCAGCAGTGAGAGTAGAAACACCATATATTTT
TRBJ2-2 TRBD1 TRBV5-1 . CASSLGTGNTGELFF TGCGCCAGCAGCTTGGGGACAGGGAACACCGGGGAGCTGTTTTTT
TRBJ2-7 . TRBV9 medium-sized CASSVGSSYEQYF TGTGCCAGCAGCGTTGGTAGCTCCTACGAGCAGTACTTC
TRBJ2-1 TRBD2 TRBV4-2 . CASSQDGASGIYNEQFF TGTGCCAGCAGCCAAGATGGAGCTAGCGGGATCTACAATGAGCAGTTCTTC
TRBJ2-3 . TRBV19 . CASIEGVGDTQYF TGTGCCAGTATTGAGGGCGTAGGGGATACGCAGTATTTT
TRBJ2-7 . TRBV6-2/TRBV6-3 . CASSGRRGEYF TGTGCCAGCAGTGGGAGGAGGGGGGAGTACTTC
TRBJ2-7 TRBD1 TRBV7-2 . CASSLRQGWYEQYF TGTGCCAGCAGCTTAAGACAGGGGTGGTACGAGCAGTACTTC
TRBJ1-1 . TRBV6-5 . CASSQIVGKTEAFF TGTGCCAGCAGCCAGATCGTGGGTAAAACTGAAGCTTTCTTT
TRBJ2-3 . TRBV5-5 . CASSLGQGGTDTQYF TGTGCCAGCAGCTTGGGGCAGGGAGGAACAGATACGCAGTATTTT